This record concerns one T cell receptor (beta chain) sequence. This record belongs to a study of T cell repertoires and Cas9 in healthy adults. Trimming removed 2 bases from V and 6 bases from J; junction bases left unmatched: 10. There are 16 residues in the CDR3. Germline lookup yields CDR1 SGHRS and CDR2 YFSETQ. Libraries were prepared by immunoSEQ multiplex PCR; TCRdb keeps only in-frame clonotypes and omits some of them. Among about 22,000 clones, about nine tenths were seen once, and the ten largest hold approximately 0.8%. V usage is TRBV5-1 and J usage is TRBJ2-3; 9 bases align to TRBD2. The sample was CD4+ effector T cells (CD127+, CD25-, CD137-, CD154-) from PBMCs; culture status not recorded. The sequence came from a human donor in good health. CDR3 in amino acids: CASSLRGGGASDTQYF. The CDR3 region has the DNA TGCGCCAGCAGCTTACGGGGCGGGGGGGCCTCCGATACGCAGTATTTT.